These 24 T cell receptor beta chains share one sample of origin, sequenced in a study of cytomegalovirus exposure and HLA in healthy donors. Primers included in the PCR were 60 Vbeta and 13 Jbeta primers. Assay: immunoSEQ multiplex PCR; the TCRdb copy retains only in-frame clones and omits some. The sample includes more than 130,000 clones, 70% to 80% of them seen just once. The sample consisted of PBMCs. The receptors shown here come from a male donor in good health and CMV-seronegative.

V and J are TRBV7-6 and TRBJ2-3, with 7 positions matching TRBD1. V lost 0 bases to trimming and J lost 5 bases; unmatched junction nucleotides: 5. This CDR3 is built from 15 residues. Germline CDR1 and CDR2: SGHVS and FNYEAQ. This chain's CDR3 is CASSLAGTAQDTQYF. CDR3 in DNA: TGTGCCAGCAGCTTAGCGGGGACAGCGCAAGATACGCAGTATTTT. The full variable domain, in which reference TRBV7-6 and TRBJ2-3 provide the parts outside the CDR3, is GAGVSQSPRYKVTKRGQDVALRCDPISGHVSLYWYRQALGQGPEFLTYFNYEAQQDKSGLPNDRFSAERPEGSISTLTIQRTEQRDSAMYRCASSLAGTAQDTQYFGPGTRLTVL.

In nucleotides, the CDR3 is TGTGCCAGCAGTTCCTCCTCACCCCTCCACTTT. It translates to CASSSSSPLHF. The chain links TRBV28 to TRBJ1-6, with D hard to call. V was trimmed by 4 bases and J by 10 bases, leaving 5 bases between them. Germline CDR1 reads MDHEN; CDR2 reads SYDVKM. CDR3 length: 11 residues. Looking up the rest from reference TRBV28 and TRBJ1-6 gives the full variable domain: DVKVTQSSRYLVKRTGEKVFLECVQDMDHENMFWYRQDPGLGLRLIYFSYDVKMKEKGDIPEGYSVSREKKERFSLILESASTNQTSMYLCASSSSSPLHFGNGTRLTVT.

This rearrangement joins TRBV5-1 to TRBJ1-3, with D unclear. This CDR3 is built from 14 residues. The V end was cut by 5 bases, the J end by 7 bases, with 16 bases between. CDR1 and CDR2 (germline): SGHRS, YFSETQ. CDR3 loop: CASSPGNEANTIYF. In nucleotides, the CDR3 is TGCGCCAGCAGTCCCGGGAACGAGGCCAACACCATATATTTT.

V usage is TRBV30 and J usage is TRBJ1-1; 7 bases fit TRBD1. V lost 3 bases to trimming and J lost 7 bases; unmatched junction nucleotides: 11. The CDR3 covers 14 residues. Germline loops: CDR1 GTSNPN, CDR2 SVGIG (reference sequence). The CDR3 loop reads CAWREGARGGEAFF. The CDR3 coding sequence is TGTGCCTGGAGGGAGGGGGCCAGGGGCGGTGAAGCTTTCTTT.

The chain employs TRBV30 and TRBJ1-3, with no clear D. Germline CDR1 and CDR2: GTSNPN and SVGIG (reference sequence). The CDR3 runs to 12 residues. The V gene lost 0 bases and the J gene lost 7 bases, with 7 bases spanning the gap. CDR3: CAWSVGRNTIYF. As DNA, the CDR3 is TGTGCCTGGAGTGTGGGCAGGAACACCATATATTTT.

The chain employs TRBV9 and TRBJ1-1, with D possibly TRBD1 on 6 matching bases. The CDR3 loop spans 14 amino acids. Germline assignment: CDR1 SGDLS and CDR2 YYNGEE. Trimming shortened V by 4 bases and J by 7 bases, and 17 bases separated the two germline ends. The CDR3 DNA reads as TGTGCCAGCAGCCCACGATCTGACAGGCGTGAAGCTTTCTTT. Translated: CASSPRSDRREAFF.

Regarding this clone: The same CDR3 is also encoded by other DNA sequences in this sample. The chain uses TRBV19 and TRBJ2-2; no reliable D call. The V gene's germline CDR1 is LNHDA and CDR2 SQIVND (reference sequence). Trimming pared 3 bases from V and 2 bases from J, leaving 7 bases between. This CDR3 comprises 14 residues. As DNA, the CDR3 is TGTGCCAGTAGTATTGGCCTTAACACCGGGGAGCTGTTTTTT. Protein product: CASSIGLNTGELFF.

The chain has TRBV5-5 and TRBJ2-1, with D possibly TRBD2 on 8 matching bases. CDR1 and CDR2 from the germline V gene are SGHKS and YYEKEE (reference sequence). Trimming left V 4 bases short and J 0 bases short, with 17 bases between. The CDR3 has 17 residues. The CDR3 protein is CASSTREGAYSYNEQFF. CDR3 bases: TGTGCCAGCAGCACCCGGGAGGGGGCCTACTCCTACAATGAGCAGTTCTTC.

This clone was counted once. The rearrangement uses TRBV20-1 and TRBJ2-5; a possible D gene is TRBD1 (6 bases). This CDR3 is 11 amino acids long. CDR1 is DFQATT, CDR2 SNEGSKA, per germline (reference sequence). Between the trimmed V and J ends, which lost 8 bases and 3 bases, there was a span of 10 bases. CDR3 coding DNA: TGCAGTTCCTGGACAGAAGAGACCCAGTACTTC. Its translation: CSSWTEETQYF.

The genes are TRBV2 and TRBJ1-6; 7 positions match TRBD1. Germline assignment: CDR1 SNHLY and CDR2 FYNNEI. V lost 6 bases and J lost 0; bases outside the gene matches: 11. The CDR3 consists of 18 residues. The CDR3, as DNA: TGTGCCAGCAGGCTTGGACAGGCCCTGAGCTCCTATAATTCACCCCTCCACTTT. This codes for CASRLGQALSSYNSPLHF. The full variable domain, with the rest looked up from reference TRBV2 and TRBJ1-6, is EPEVTQTPSHQVTQMGQEVILRCVPISNHLYFYWYRQILGQKVEFLVSFYNNEISEKSEIFDDQFSVERPDGSNFTLKIRSTKLEDSAMYFCASRLGQALSSYNSPLHFGNGTRLTVT.

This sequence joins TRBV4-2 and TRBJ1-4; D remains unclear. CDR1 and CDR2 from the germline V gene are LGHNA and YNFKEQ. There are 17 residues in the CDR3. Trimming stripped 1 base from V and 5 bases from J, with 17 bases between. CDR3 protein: CASSQVGQVRVNEKLFF. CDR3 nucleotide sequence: TGTGCCAGCAGCCAAGTGGGTCAAGTGAGGGTGAATGAAAAACTGTTTTTT.

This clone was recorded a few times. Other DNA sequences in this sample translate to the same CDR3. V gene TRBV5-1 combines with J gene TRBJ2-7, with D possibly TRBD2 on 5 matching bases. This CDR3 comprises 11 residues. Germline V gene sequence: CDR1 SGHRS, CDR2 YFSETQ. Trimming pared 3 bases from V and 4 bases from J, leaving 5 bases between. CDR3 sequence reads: CASSSGYEQYF. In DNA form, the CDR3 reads TGCGCCAGCAGCTCGGGGTACGAGCAGTACTTC.

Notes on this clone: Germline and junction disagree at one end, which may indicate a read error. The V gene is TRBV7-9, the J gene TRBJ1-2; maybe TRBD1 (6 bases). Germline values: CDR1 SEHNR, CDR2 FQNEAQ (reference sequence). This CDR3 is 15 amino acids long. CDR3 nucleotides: TGTTCCAGCAGCGTTTCGGGGGGGGGCCTTAATGGCTACACCTTC. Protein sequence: CSSSVSGGGLNGYTF.

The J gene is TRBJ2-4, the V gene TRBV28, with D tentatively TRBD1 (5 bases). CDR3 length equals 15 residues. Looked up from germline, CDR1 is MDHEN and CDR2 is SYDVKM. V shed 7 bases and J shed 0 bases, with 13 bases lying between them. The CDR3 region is CASTSGQLAKNIQYF. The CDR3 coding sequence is TGTGCCAGCACTTCAGGGCAGCTAGCCAAAAACATTCAGTACTTC.

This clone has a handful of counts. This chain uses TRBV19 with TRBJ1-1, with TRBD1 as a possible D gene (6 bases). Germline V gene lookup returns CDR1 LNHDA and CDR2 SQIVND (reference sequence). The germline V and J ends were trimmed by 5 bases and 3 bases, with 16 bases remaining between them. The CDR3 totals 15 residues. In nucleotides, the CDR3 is TGTGCCAGTAGTCCCCTATCTACAGGGTACACTGAAGCTTTCTTT. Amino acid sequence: CASSPLSTGYTEAFF.

CDR3 region: CASSPGQGGSTEAFF. The DNA of the CDR3 is TGTGCCAGCAGTCCGGGACAGGGAGGTTCGACTGAAGCTTTCTTT. The chain is built from TRBV6-6 and TRBJ1-1; TRBD1 matches at 9 bases. The CDR3 covers 15 residues. Trimming took 5 bases from V and 5 from J; bases not matched to a gene: 9. Germline CDR1 is MNHNY and CDR2 is SVGAGI (reference sequence).

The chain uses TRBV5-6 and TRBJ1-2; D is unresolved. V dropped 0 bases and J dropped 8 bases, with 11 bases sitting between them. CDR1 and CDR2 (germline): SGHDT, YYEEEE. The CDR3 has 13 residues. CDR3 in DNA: TGTGCCAGCAGCTTGGGAGGGTTGAGCGGCTACACCTTC. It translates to CASSLGGLSGYTF.

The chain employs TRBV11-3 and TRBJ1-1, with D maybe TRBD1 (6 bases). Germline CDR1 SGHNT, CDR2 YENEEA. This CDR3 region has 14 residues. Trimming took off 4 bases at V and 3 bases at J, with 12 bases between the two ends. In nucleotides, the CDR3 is TGTGCCAGCAGCTCTGGGACATCGGACACTGAAGCTTTCTTT. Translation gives CASSSGTSDTEAFF.

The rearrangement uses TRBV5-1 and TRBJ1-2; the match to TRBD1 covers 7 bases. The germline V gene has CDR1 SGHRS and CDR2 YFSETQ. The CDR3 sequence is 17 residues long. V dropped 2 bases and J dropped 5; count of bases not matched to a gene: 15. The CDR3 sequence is CASSLGIGTAAGYGYTF. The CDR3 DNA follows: TGCGCCAGCAGCTTAGGAATCGGGACAGCGGCCGGTTATGGCTACACCTTC.

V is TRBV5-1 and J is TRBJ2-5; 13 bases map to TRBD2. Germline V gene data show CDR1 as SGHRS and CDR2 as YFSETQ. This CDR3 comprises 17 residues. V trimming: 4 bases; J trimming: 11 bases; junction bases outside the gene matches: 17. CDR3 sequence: CASSDGTSGAFGGEQYF. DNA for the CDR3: TGCGCCAGCAGCGACGGGACTAGCGGGGCTTTTGGGGGGGAGCAGTACTTC.

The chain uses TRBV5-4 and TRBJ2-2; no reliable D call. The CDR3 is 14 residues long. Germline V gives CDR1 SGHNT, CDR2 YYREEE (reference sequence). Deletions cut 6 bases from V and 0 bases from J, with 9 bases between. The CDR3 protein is CASNPGTNTGELFF. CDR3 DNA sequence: TGTGCCAGCAATCCCGGTACGAACACCGGGGAGCTGTTTTTT.

This CDR3 is CASSLNRGRTEAFF. The CDR3 region has the DNA TGCGCCAGCAGCCTGAACAGGGGGCGGACTGAAGCTTTCTTT. The chain employs TRBV5-1 and TRBJ1-1, with 9 bases matching TRBD1. V gave up 4 bases and J gave up 5 bases; unmatched junction bases: 6. Germline V gene data show CDR1 as SGHRS and CDR2 as YFSETQ. The CDR3 extends over 14 amino acids.

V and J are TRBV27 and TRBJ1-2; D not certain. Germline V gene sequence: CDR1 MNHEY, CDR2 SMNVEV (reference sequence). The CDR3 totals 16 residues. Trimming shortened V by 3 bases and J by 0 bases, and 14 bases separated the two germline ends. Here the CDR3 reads CASSLGNQGSNYGYTF. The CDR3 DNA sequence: TGTGCCAGCAGTTTGGGCAATCAAGGATCTAACTATGGCTACACCTTC.

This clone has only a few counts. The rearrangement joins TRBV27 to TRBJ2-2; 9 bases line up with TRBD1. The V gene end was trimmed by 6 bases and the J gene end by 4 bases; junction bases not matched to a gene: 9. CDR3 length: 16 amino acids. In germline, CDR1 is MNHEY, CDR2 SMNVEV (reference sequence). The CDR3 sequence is CASSSFRDRVTGELFF. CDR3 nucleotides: TGTGCCAGCAGCTCCTTTCGGGACAGGGTCACCGGGGAGCTGTTTTTT.